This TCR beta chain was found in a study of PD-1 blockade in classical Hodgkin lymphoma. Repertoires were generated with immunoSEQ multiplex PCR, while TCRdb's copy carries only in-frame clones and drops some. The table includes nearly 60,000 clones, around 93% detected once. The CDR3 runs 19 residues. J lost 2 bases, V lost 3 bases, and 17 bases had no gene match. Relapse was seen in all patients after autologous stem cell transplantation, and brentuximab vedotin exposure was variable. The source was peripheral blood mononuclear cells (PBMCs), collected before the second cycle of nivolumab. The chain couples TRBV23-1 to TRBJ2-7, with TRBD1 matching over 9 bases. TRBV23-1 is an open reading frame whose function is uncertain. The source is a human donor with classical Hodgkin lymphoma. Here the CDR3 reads CASSHFPPGQGVETYEQYF. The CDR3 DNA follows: TGCGCCAGCAGTCACTTCCCGCCGGGACAGGGTGTAGAAACCTACGAGCAGTACTTC.